Presented here are 17 T cell receptor beta chains from one specimen sequenced in a study of T cell responses to AZD1222 COVID-19 vaccine. Sequencing was performed with immunoSEQ multiplex PCR; in TCRdb, only in-frame clones are kept and a portion is missing. Among roughly 180,000 clones listed, 90% to 95% were seen once. Sample: peripheral blood, taken 28 days after the second AZD1222 dose. These receptors were taken from an adult who received the AZD1222 COVID-19 vaccine.

The chain employs TRBV10-1 and TRBJ2-7; a weak D match, TRBD2 (5 bases). The V gene's germline CDR1 is WNHNN and CDR2 SYGVQD (reference sequence). The CDR3 is 13 residues long. Deletions cut 8 bases from V and 7 bases from J, with 18 bases between. CDR3 sequence: CASLDGRRGEQYF. The CDR3 DNA sequence: TGCGCCAGCCTAGACGGGCGCCGAGGGGAGCAGTACTTC.

V usage is TRBV5-1 and J usage is TRBJ1-2; the D gene is possibly TRBD1 (6 bases). This CDR3 spans 14 amino acids. Trimming cost V 2 bases and J 1 base, with 9 bases left between them. Germline V gene lookup returns CDR1 SGHRS and CDR2 YFSETQ. The CDR3 loop reads CASSLLQGNYGYTF. CDR3 DNA: TGCGCCAGCAGCTTACTACAGGGTAACTATGGCTACACCTTC.

The chain is built from TRBV28 and TRBJ2-1, with D uncertain. CDR3 length equals 14 residues. Germline lookup yields CDR1 MDHEN and CDR2 SYDVKM. V was pared by 2 bases and J by 9 bases, with 14 bases between. CDR3 loop: CASSLPGRIFEQFF. CDR3 coding DNA: TGTGCCAGCAGTTTACCAGGACGTATCTTTGAGCAGTTCTTC.

The chain recombines TRBV5-1 with TRBJ2-1; 7 nucleotides line up with TRBD1. CDR3 length equals 15 residues. Losses at the gene ends were 1 base for V and 4 bases for J; bases not matched to a gene: 5. Germline V gives CDR1 SGHRS, CDR2 YFSETQ. The CDR3 reads CASSLLTGAYNEQFF. The CDR3 DNA is TGCGCCAGCAGCTTGCTTACAGGGGCTTACAATGAGCAGTTCTTC.

V usage is TRBV6-5 and J usage is TRBJ1-1; D remains ambiguous. The CDR3 consists of 12 residues. Trimming shortened V by 5 bases and J by 1 base, and 5 bases separated the two germline ends. Germline V gene sequence: CDR1 MNHEY, CDR2 SVGAGI. CDR3 bases: TGTGCCAGCAGTCGGTCGAACACTGAAGCTTTCTTT. Residues: CASSRSNTEAFF.

CDR3 nucleotide sequence: TGTGCCAGCAGTGAATTAGGTTATAGCAATCAGCCCCAGCATTTT. Protein: CASSELGYSNQPQHF. This chain links TRBV2 with TRBJ1-5; D is unresolved. Deletions cut 2 bases from V and 0 bases from J, with 8 bases between. Germline lookup yields CDR1 SNHLY and CDR2 FYNNEI. The CDR3 runs 15 residues.

This chain links TRBV5-1 with TRBJ1-4; 7 nucleotides match TRBD1. Germline V gives CDR1 SGHRS, CDR2 YFSETQ. This CDR3 is built from 15 residues. V lost 7 bases, J lost 2 bases, and 8 bases stayed unmatched. CDR3 nucleotide sequence: TGCGCCAGCCGAATTACAGGGGTGACTAATGAAAAACTGTTTTTT. Residues: CASRITGVTNEKLFF.

This chain links TRBV7-9 with TRBJ2-5; TRBD2 matches 7 bases. V lost 6 bases and J lost 5; bases outside the gene matches: 24. Germline loops: CDR1 SEHNR, CDR2 FQNEAQ (reference sequence). CDR3 length equals 19 residues. This CDR3 reads CASSNTRVASGLRGETQYF. CDR3 sequence (DNA): TGTGCCAGCAGTAATACTAGGGTGGCTAGCGGCCTAAGAGGGGAGACCCAGTACTTC.

The CDR3 is CASSLWSSGGFYEQYF. The CDR3 DNA reads TGTGCCAGCAGTTTATGGTCTAGCGGGGGATTCTACGAGCAGTACTTC. V is TRBV28 and J is TRBJ2-7, with 10 nucleotides matching TRBD2. Germline V gene sequence: CDR1 MDHEN, CDR2 SYDVKM. Unmatched junction bases numbered 5, after V lost 0 bases and J lost 3 bases. This CDR3 has 16 amino acids.

The V gene is TRBV10-3, the J gene TRBJ1-2; D perhaps matches TRBD1 (6 bases). With 4 bases removed from V and 4 bases from J, the gap between germline ends came to 7 bases. The CDR3 loop spans 12 amino acids. Looked up from germline, CDR1 is ENHRY and CDR2 is SYGVKD. CDR3 bases: TGTGCCATCAGTGCAGGGGCCTATGGCTACACCTTC. This translates into CAISAGAYGYTF.

Note on this clone: Germline and junction disagree at one end, which may indicate a read error. V and J are TRBV6-2 or TRBV6-3 and TRBJ2-7, with TRBD1 matching over 10 bases. The CDR3 contains 15 residues. The V gene's germline CDR1 is MNHEY and CDR2 SVGEGT. CDR3: CATSIRDRGFYEQYF. As DNA, the CDR3 is TGTGCCACCAGTATCCGGGACAGGGGCTTCTACGAGCAGTACTTC.

This clone was seen only once. The genes are TRBV6-5 and TRBJ2-3; 7 bases map to TRBD1. The CDR3 extends over 14 amino acids. CDR1 is MNHEY and CDR2 is SVGAGI in the germline V gene. V lost 6 bases, J lost 6 bases, and 9 bases stayed unmatched. The CDR3 region has the DNA TGTGCCAGCAGGACAGGGCACACTGAGGATACGCAGTATTTT. This gives the protein CASRTGHTEDTQYF.

V usage is TRBV28 and J usage is TRBJ1-2, with 10 bases aligning to TRBD1. Germline V gene data show CDR1 as MDHEN and CDR2 as SYDVKM. The CDR3 totals 16 residues. V shed 5 bases, J shed 2 bases, and the junction held 8 bases outside the gene matches. The CDR3 DNA reads TGTGCCAGCAGTCCCTCTCGGGGACAGGGGAACTATGGCTACACCTTC. It specifies CASSPSRGQGNYGYTF.

The rearrangement uses TRBV11-2 and TRBJ2-5, with D hard to call. Looked up from germline, CDR1 is SGHAT and CDR2 is FQNNGV. V shed 5 bases and J shed 4 bases, with 8 bases lying between them. The CDR3 has 12 amino acids. DNA of the CDR3: TGTGCCAGCAGCACGACTCGAGAGACCCAGTACTTC. Translation: CASSTTRETQYF.

The chain links TRBV30 to TRBJ2-3; TRBD2 matches at 15 bases. This CDR3 region has 18 residues. With V trimmed by 0 bases and J by 3 bases, 7 bases remained unmatched. Germline CDR1 reads GTSNPN; CDR2 reads SVGIG (reference sequence). The CDR3 loop reads CAWSVTPGLAGGTDTQYF. The DNA for the CDR3 is TGTGCCTGGAGTGTAACCCCGGGACTAGCGGGAGGAACAGATACGCAGTATTTT.

This chain uses TRBV28 with TRBJ1-3, with D tentatively TRBD1 (6 bases). Trimming stripped 5 bases from V and 4 bases from J, with 12 bases between. This CDR3 comprises 14 residues. Germline CDR1 and CDR2: MDHEN and SYDVKM. The CDR3 DNA follows: TGTGCCAGCAGTATACAGGGAGACGGAAACACCATATATTTT. It is translated as CASSIQGDGNTIYF. The entire variable domain, with the rest obtained from reference TRBV28 and TRBJ1-3, is as follows: DVKVTQSSRYLVKRTGEKVFLECVQDMDHENMFWYRQDPGLGLRLIYFSYDVKMKEKGDIPEGYSVSREKKERFSLILESASTNQTSMYLCASSIQGDGNTIYFGEGSWLTVV.

The chain joins TRBV18 to TRBJ1-1; D may be TRBD1 (6 bases). The CDR3 consists of 14 residues. Trimming took off 2 bases at V and 0 bases at J, with 7 bases between the two ends. CDR1 KGHSH and CDR2 LQKENI come from the germline V gene. CDR3 sequence: CASSPDRMNTEAFF. CDR3 DNA: TGTGCCAGCTCACCAGACAGGATGAACACTGAAGCTTTCTTT. The whole variable domain, remainder taken from reference TRBV18 and TRBJ1-1, is NAGVMQNPRHLVRRRGQEARLRCSPMKGHSHVYWYRQLPEEGLKFMVYLQKENIIDESGMPKERFSAEFPKEGPSILRIQQVVRGDSAAYFCASSPDRMNTEAFFGQGTRLTVV.